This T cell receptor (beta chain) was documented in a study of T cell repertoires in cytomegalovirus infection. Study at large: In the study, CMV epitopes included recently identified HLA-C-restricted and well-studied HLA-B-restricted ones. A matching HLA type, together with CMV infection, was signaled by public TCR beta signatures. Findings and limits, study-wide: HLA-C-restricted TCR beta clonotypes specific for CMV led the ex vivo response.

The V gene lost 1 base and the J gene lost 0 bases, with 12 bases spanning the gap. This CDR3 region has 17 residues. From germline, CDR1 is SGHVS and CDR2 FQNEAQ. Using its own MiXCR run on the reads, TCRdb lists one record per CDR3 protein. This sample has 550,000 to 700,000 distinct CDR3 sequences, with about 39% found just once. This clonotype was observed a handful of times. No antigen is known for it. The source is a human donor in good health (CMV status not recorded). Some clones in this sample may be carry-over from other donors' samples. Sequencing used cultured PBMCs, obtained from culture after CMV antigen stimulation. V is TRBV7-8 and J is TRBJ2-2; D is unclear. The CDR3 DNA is TGTGCCAGCAGCTTAGGAGGATGGGGTTCGAACACCGGGGAGCTGTTTTTT. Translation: CASSLGGWGSNTGELFF.